The clone carrying this TCR beta chain was recorded at least ten times. Its antigen remains unidentified. The source of the sample is a study of HIV-infected patients and healthy controls. Study observations and caveats: HIV+ repertoires were severely depleted of MAIT alpha-chain CDR3s, unlike healthy controls. Slight age and sex differences between study cohorts did not explain the diversity differences.

Germline-derived CDR1 and CDR2 are LNHDA and SQIVND (reference sequence). The CDR3 length is 17 residues. J lost 3 bases, V lost 5 bases, and 12 bases had no gene match. Alpha and beta constant-region primers primed reverse transcription of around 500 ng RNA. Each of the alpha and beta chains got its own library through chain-specific third strand synthesis with indices. The library got P5 and P7 elements plus a second index, then an approximately 21-cycle PCR. MiXCR was run by TCRdb on the 5' RACE reads, yielding one entry per CDR3 protein. The repertoire holds about 9,100 distinct CDR3 sequences, with roughly 7.7% as singletons. The repertoire came from unfractionated whole blood and reflected all unsorted peripheral T cells.

This sequence originates from an adult with HIV infection. This chain connects TRBV19 to TRBJ2-1, with 8 nucleotides matching TRBD1. The specimen was blood, collected before antiretroviral therapy. CDR3 amino acids: CASSPPRQGSLYNEQFF. In DNA, the CDR3 is TGTGCCAGTAGTCCCCCCCGACAGGGGTCTCTCTACAATGAGCAGTTCTTC.